This TCR beta chain was retrieved from a study of T cell responses to AZD1222 COVID-19 vaccine. Study information: Some second doses came at about 4 weeks and others at about 12 weeks; these were pooled.

Data came from immunoSEQ multiplex PCR; TCRdb stores just in-frame clones and leaves some out. The table lists more than 95,000 clones, 93% of them singletons. Regarding this clone: Antigen specificity is unknown.

Overall study results and limits: Reportedly, nearly half the spike-specific TCRs target unmutated variant regions. Spike-specific TCR breadth and depth rose after two AZD1222 doses. Clonal diversity may have been underestimated, and the donors were mostly white British, with more females than males.

This CDR3 is 15 amino acids long. CDR1 is SGHAT, CDR2 FQNNGV, per germline. Trimming left V 2 bases short and J 3 bases short, with 14 bases between. This specimen was peripheral blood, taken on day 0 of AZD1222 vaccination. The sequence derives from an adult in good health. The V and J genes are TRBV11-2 and TRBJ2-7, with D unclear. CDR3 sequence: CASSLLLGRFYEQYF. CDR3 sequence (DNA): TGTGCCAGCAGCTTATTGTTGGGCAGGTTCTACGAGCAGTACTTC.